Below are 22 T cell receptor beta chains sequenced from a single sample in a study of blood T cell repertoires in COVID-19 (dated by TCRdb to the early 2020s). The library was generated by the immunoSEQ multiplex PCR assay. TCRdb re-hosts the immuneACCESS table, in-frame sequences only. Its copies lack some clones; in the studies checked, an unresolved V gene accounts for under half of them, and the cause for the rest is not known. The sample data list over 250,000 clones, and around nine tenths of these were observed just once. Jointly, the top ten make up 8% to 10% of the sample. What was sequenced was PBMCs or T cells enriched from blood (not recorded which). The receptors stem from a man aged 40-49 years who had recovered from COVID-19.

The V call is TRBV5-4, the J call TRBJ1-2; 9 nucleotides match TRBD1. CDR3 length: 15 residues. Germline assignment: CDR1 SGHNT and CDR2 YYREEE (reference sequence). The J segment lost 3 bases and the V segment lost 4 bases, leaving 7 bases of the junction unmatched. In DNA form, the CDR3 reads TGTGCCAGCAGCAACCCGGGACAGGGTGACTATGGCTACACCTTC. Protein product: CASSNPGQGDYGYTF. Full variable domain (outside the CDR3, taken from reference TRBV5-4 and TRBJ1-2): ETGVTQSPTHLIKTRGQQVTLRCSSQSGHNTVSWYQQALGQGPQFIFQYYREEENGRGNFPPRFSGLQFPNYSSELNVNALELDDSALYLCASSNPGQGDYGYTFGSGTRLTVV.

This sequence joins TRBV6-5 and TRBJ2-7; the D gene is possibly TRBD1 (5 bases). With 2 bases removed from V and 0 bases from J, the gap between germline ends came to 11 bases. The CDR3 sequence is 15 residues long. CDR1 is MNHEY, CDR2 SVGAGI, per germline. The CDR3 DNA sequence: TGTGCCAGCAGTTACCGGCTTGGGGCCTCCTACGAGCAGTACTTC. It is translated as CASSYRLGASYEQYF.

The V call is TRBV7-2, the J call TRBJ1-4; the D gene is possibly TRBD1 (6 bases). Germline lookup yields CDR1 SGHTA and CDR2 FQGNSA. The germline V and J ends were trimmed by 2 bases and 5 bases, with 12 bases remaining between them. CDR3 size: 15 residues. Here the CDR3 reads CASSLRRQANEKLFF. Written as DNA, the CDR3 is TGTGCCAGCAGCTTACGCCGACAGGCAAATGAAAAACTGTTTTTT.

V and J are TRBV7-3 and TRBJ2-3; 9 positions match TRBD2. The V gene's germline CDR1 is SGHTA and CDR2 FQGTGA. The CDR3 runs to 15 residues. Trimming cost V 5 bases and J 5 bases; bases outside gene matches: 8. The CDR3 coding sequence is TGTGCCAGCAGCCGATCAGCGGGGGGTTTAGATACGCAGTATTTT. It yields the protein CASSRSAGGLDTQYF.

This chain uses TRBV7-3 with TRBJ2-7; no firm D call. With 3 bases removed from V and 4 bases from J, the gap between germline ends came to 10 bases. Germline V gene data show CDR1 as SGHTA and CDR2 as FQGTGA. This CDR3 region has 13 residues. This CDR3 reads CASSFGLEYEQYF. The CDR3 region has the DNA TGTGCCAGCAGCTTCGGGTTGGAGTACGAGCAGTACTTC. Full variable domain (outside the CDR3, taken from reference TRBV7-3 and TRBJ2-7): GAGVSQTPSNKVTEKGKYVELRCDPISGHTALYWYRQSLGQGPEFLIYFQGTGAADDSGLPNDRFFAVRPEGSVSTLKIQRTERGDSAVYLCASSFGLEYEQYFGPGTRLTVT.

This chain connects TRBV6-5 to TRBJ2-5; 8 bases fit TRBD1. CDR1 MNHEY and CDR2 SVGAGI come from the germline V gene. The V and J ends lost 5 bases and 4 bases, in that order; junction bases with no gene match: 6. The CDR3 is made up of 14 amino acids. The CDR3 here is CASSLYGQGETQYF. CDR3 nucleotide sequence: TGTGCCAGCAGTCTCTACGGACAGGGAGAGACCCAGTACTTC.

This chain joins TRBV6-5 and TRBJ2-1; TRBD2 might be the D (5 bases). V was cut by 6 bases and J by 6 bases, with 9 bases left in between. Germline CDR1 is MNHEY and CDR2 is SVGAGI. This CDR3 has 12 amino acids. Here the CDR3 reads CASSLAGNEQFF. CDR3 nucleotides: TGTGCCAGCAGCCTAGCCGGCAATGAGCAGTTCTTC.

V is TRBV5-4 and J is TRBJ2-7; TRBD1 is a possible D gene (6 bases). V was pared by 2 bases and J by 3 bases, with 12 bases between. Looked up from germline, CDR1 is SGHNT and CDR2 is YYREEE (reference sequence). The CDR3 contains 14 residues. CDR3: CASSLDRSIYEQYF. CDR3 DNA: TGTGCCAGCAGCTTAGACAGGTCTATCTACGAGCAGTACTTC. Using reference TRBV5-4 and TRBJ2-7 for the parts outside the CDR3, the full variable domain is ETGVTQSPTHLIKTRGQQVTLRCSSQSGHNTVSWYQQALGQGPQFIFQYYREEENGRGNFPPRFSGLQFPNYSSELNVNALELDDSALYLCASSLDRSIYEQYFGPGTRLTVT.

This chain connects TRBV11-1 to TRBJ2-1; 7 nucleotides line up with TRBD1. Trimming took 1 base from V and 6 from J; bases not matched to a gene: 6. The CDR3 runs 15 residues. Germline assignment: CDR1 SGHAT and CDR2 FQDESV (reference sequence). This chain's CDR3 is CASSLVRGLVNEQFF. The CDR3 bases are TGTGCCAGCAGCTTAGTTAGGGGGCTTGTCAATGAGCAGTTCTTC. Full variable domain (outside the CDR3, taken from reference TRBV11-1 and TRBJ2-1): EAEVAQSPRYKITEKSQAVAFWCDPISGHATLYWYRQILGQGPELLVQFQDESVVDDSQLPKDRFSAERLKGVDSTLKIQPAELGDSAMYLCASSLVRGLVNEQFFGPGTRLTVL.

This chain links TRBV28 with TRBJ2-3; D is uncertain. CDR3 length: 12 residues. V was pared by 4 bases and J by 4 bases, with 6 bases between. Germline V gives CDR1 MDHEN, CDR2 SYDVKM. CDR3 loop: CASSSPADTQYF. The CDR3 nucleotides are TGTGCCAGCAGTTCCCCGGCAGATACGCAGTATTTT.

This clone was detected only a few times. This chain joins TRBV6-5 and TRBJ1-5, with D unresolved. The germline V gene has CDR1 MNHEY and CDR2 SVGAGI. The CDR3 loop spans 14 amino acids. Trimming took off 2 bases at V and 2 bases at J, with 7 bases between the two ends. The CDR3 DNA reads as TGTGCCAGCAGTTACGCGTTTGGCAATCAGCCCCAGCATTTT. Translation gives CASSYAFGNQPQHF.

The rearrangement uses TRBV9 and TRBJ2-1; 8 bases align to TRBD2. CDR1 is SGDLS and CDR2 is YYNGEE in the germline V gene. This CDR3 is 15 amino acids long. The V and J ends lost 0 bases and 7 bases, in that order; junction bases with no gene match: 6. CDR3 sequence (DNA): TGTGCCAGCAGCGTAGAGACGGGAGGGTGGAATGAGCAGTTCTTC. Amino acids: CASSVETGGWNEQFF.

This chain joins TRBV6-5 and TRBJ2-5, with 9 bases lining up with TRBD1. This CDR3 contains 13 residues. With V trimmed by 8 bases and J by 9 bases, 10 bases remained unmatched. Germline V gene data show CDR1 as MNHEY and CDR2 as SVGAGI. CDR3 in amino acids: CASWRGQGMAQYF. DNA for the CDR3: TGTGCCAGCTGGAGAGGACAGGGGATGGCCCAGTACTTC.

The chain links TRBV3-1 (or the pseudogene TRBV3-2) to TRBJ2-7; TRBD2 matches at 11 bases. This CDR3 region has 18 residues. Germline V gene data show CDR1 as LGHDT and CDR2 as YNNKEL (reference sequence). V gave up 0 bases and J gave up 4 bases; unmatched junction bases: 11. CDR3 in DNA: TGTGCCAGCAGCCAAGACAGCTTTTGGGCTAGCGGGAGGTACGAGCAGTACTTC. Translated: CASSQDSFWASGRYEQYF.

The chain is built from TRBV14 and TRBJ1-6, with D unclear. V was cut by 0 bases and J by 7 bases, with 4 bases left in between. CDR3 length: 13 amino acids. CDR1 is SGHDN and CDR2 is FVKESK in the germline V gene. The CDR3 here is CASSQDLNSPLHF. CDR3 coding DNA: TGTGCCAGCAGCCAAGACTTAAATTCACCCCTCCACTTT.

CDR3 sequence reads: CATREGSYEQYF. CDR3 DNA sequence: TGTGCCACACGGGAGGGCTCCTACGAGCAGTACTTC. The V and J genes are TRBV10-3 and TRBJ2-7; 8 positions match TRBD2. CDR3 size: 12 residues. The J segment lost 0 bases and the V segment lost 10 bases, leaving 2 bases of the junction unmatched. Germline lookup yields CDR1 ENHRY and CDR2 SYGVKD.

The chain couples TRBV7-9 to TRBJ1-2; 8 bases are a match to TRBD1. Germline trimming cut 1 base from V and 2 bases from J; bases unmatched to any gene: 6. Per germline, CDR1 SEHNR and CDR2 FQNEAQ (reference sequence). The CDR3 is made up of 16 amino acids. The CDR3 DNA reads as TGTGCCAGCAGCTTAGTCGAGCAGGGGGCGAACTATGGCTACACCTTC. This sequence encodes CASSLVEQGANYGYTF.

The V gene is TRBV14, the J gene TRBJ1-4; TRBD1 might be the D (6 bases). Trimming shortened V by 2 bases and J by 0 bases, and 16 bases separated the two germline ends. The CDR3 is 18 amino acids. The germline CDR1 and CDR2 sequences are SGHDN and FVKESK. CDR3 amino acids: CASSQFIGTHATNEKLFF. The CDR3 DNA is TGTGCCAGCAGCCAATTCATCGGGACACATGCAACTAATGAAAAACTGTTTTTT.

The J gene is TRBJ1-1, the V gene TRBV18; D gene ambiguous. Germline V gives CDR1 KGHSH, CDR2 LQKENI. V lost 0 bases and J lost 4, with 9 bases in between. This CDR3 region has 14 residues. The CDR3 sequence is CASSPPRGSTEAFF. In DNA form, the CDR3 reads TGTGCCAGCTCACCACCGCGGGGATCCACTGAAGCTTTCTTT. Together with reference TRBV18 and TRBJ1-1, the CDR3 gives the full variable domain: NAGVMQNPRHLVRRRGQEARLRCSPMKGHSHVYWYRQLPEEGLKFMVYLQKENIIDESGMPKERFSAEFPKEGPSILRIQQVVRGDSAAYFCASSPPRGSTEAFFGQGTRLTVV.

This chain links TRBV4-1 with TRBJ1-1; the D gene is possibly TRBD1 (6 bases). V was clipped by 2 bases and J by 5 bases, with 18 bases between them. The germline V gene encodes CDR1 MGHRA and CDR2 YSYEKL. The CDR3 runs to 16 residues. The CDR3 loop is CASSQTTTGFLTEAFF. The CDR3 DNA sequence: TGCGCCAGCAGCCAAACAACAACAGGGTTTTTAACTGAAGCTTTCTTT.

The chain joins TRBV5-1 to TRBJ2-6; D uncertain. Germline assignment: CDR1 SGHRS and CDR2 YFSETQ. The CDR3 sequence is 16 residues long. The V end lost 0 bases, the J end lost 0 bases, and 7 bases lay between the germline ends. This CDR3 is CASSLALGSGANVLTF. In nucleotides, the CDR3 is TGCGCCAGCAGCTTGGCTCTCGGCTCTGGGGCCAACGTCCTGACTTTC.

The chain recombines TRBV4-2 with TRBJ1-5, with D uncertain. Germline V gene lookup returns CDR1 LGHNA and CDR2 YNFKEQ. Trimming removed 0 bases at V and 0 bases at J, with 6 bases between. CDR3 size: 15 residues. The CDR3 DNA reads TGTGCCAGCAGCCAAGATGTCAATAGCAATCAGCCCCAGCATTTT. Translated: CASSQDVNSNQPQHF.